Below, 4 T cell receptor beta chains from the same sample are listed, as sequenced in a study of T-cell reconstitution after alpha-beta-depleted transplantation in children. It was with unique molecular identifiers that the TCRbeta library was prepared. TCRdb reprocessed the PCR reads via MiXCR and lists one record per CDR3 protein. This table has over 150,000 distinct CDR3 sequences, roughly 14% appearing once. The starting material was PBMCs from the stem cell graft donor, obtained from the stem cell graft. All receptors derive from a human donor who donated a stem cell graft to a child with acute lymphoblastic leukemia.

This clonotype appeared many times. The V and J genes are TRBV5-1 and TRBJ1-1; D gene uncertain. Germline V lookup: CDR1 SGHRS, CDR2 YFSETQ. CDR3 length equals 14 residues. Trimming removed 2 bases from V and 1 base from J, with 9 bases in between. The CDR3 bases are TGCGCCAGCAGCTTTACAACAGCGAACACTGAAGCTTTCTTT. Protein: CASSFTTANTEAFF.

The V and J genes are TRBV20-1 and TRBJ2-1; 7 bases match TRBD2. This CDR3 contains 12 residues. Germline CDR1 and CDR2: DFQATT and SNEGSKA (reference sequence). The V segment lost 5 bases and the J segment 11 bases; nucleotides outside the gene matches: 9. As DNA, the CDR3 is TGCAGTGCTTCCGGGACTACATTTCAGCAGTTCTTC. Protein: CSASGTTFQQFF.

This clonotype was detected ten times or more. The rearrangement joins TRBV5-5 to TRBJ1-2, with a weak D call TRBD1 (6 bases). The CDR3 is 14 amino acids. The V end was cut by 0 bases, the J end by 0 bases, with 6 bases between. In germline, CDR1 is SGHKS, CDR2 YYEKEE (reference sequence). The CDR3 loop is CASSLGTANYGYTF. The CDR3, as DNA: TGTGCCAGCAGCTTGGGGACAGCTAACTATGGCTACACCTTC.

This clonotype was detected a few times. DNA of the CDR3: TGTGCCAGCAGCTCACGGGCACGTAGCAATCAGCCCCAGCATTTT. Protein product: CASSSRARSNQPQHF. V gene TRBV12-3 or TRBV12-4 combines with J gene TRBJ1-5, with no clear D. The CDR3 covers 15 residues. V dropped 6 bases and J dropped 0 bases, with 12 bases sitting between them.